At least ten counts were recorded for the clone carrying this T cell receptor (beta chain). Its antigen remains unidentified. The entry originates in a study of breast tumors, draining lymph nodes, adjacent tissues. Study results and caveats: Tumor T cell lymph node origin was a supported hypothesis, not proven. Luminal-like breast cancer showed significantly greater tumor-nontumor repertoire similarity than basal-like breast cancer did. The data were judged consistent with most tumor T cells coming from lymph node and expanding in tumor.

TCRdb fed the multiplex PCR reads into MiXCR, producing one record per CDR3 protein. Among about 230,000 distinct CDR3 sequences listed, about a third were seen once. Breast cancer patients provided tissue from their axillary draining lymph nodes. V lost 5 bases and J lost 5, with 13 bases in between. Per the germline V gene, CDR1 is SGHTA and CDR2 is FQGNSA. This CDR3 spans 14 amino acids. This rearrangement joins TRBV7-2 to TRBJ1-5; TRBD1 might be the D (5 bases). The sequenced material came from axillary lymph node tissue. This sequence was found in a female donor with breast cancer. Some clones in this sample may be carry-over from other donors' samples. The CDR3 here is CASSPGTGDQPQHF. CDR3 bases: TGTGCCAGCAGCCCAGGGACGGGAGATCAGCCCCAGCATTTT.